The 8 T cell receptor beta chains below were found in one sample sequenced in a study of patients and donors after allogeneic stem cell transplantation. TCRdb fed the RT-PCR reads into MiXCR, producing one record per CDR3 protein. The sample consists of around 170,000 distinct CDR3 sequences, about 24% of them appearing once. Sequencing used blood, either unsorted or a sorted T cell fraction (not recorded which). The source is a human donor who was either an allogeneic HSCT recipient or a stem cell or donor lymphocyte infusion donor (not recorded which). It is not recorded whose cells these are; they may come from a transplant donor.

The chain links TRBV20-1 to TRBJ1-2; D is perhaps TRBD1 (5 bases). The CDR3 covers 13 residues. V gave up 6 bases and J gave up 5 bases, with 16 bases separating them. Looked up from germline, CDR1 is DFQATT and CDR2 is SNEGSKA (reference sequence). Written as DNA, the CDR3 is TGCAGTGCCCTCGGACAACTAAATTATGGCTACACCTTC. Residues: CSALGQLNYGYTF.

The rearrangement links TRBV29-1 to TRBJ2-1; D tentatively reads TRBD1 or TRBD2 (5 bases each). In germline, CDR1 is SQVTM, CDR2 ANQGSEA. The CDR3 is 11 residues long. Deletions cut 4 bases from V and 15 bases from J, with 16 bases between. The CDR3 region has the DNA TGCAGCGTTGTCGGGACGCAGCATTGGTTCTTC. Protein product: CSVVGTQHWFF.

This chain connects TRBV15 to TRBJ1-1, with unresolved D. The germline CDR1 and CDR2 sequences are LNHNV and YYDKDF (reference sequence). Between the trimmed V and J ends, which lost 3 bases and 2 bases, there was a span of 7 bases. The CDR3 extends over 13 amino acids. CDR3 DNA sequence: TGTGCCACCAGCAGCCTCTCAAACACTGAAGCTTTCTTT. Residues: CATSSLSNTEAFF. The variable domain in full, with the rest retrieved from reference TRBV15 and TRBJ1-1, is DAMVIQNPRYQVTQFGKPVTLSCSQTLNHNVMYWYQQKSSQAPKLLFHYYDKDFNNEADTPDNFQSRRPNTSFCFLDIRSPGLGDTAMYLCATSSLSNTEAFFGQGTRLTVV.

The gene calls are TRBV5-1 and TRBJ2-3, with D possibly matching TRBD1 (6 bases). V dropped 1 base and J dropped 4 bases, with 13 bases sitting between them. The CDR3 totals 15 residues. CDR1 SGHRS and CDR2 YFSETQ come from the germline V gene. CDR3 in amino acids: CASSLSRAGADTQYF. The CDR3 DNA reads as TGCGCCAGCAGCTTGTCCAGGGCAGGGGCAGATACGCAGTATTTT.

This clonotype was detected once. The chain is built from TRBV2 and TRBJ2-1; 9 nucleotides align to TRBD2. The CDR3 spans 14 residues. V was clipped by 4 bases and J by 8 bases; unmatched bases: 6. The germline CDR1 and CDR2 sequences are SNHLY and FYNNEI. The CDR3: CASSASSGTDEQFF. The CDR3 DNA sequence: TGTGCCAGCAGTGCGTCTAGCGGGACGGATGAGCAGTTCTTC.

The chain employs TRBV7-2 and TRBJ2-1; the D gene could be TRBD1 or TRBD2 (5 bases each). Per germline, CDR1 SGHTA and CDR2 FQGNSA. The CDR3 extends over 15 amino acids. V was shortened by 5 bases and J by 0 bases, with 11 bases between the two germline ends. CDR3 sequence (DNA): TGTGCCAGCAGCGAAGCAGGGAGCTCCTACAATGAGCAGTTCTTC. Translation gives CASSEAGSSYNEQFF.

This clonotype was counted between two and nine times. The CDR3 is CASSLEIDPFAAFF. CDR3 in DNA: TGTGCCAGCAGCTTAGAGATCGACCCATTTGCCGCTTTCTTT. The chain has TRBV7-8 and TRBJ1-1; no definite D call. The germline V gene encodes CDR1 SGHVS and CDR2 FQNEAQ. This CDR3 comprises 14 residues. The V end lost 1 base, the J end lost 11 bases, and 17 bases lay between the germline ends.

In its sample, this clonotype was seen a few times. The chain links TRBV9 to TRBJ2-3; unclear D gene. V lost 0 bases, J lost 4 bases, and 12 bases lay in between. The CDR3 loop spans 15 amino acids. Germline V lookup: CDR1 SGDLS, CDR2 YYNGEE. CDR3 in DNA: TGTGCCAGCAGCGTAGTTGGCTCCCCACCAGATACGCAGTATTTT. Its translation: CASSVVGSPPDTQYF.